These 25 T cell receptor beta chains were all obtained from the same sample, sequenced in a study of cytomegalovirus exposure and HLA in healthy donors. The PCR ran on 60 Vbeta and 13 Jbeta primers. The assay was immunoSEQ multiplex PCR, and TCRdb's table has in-frame clones only and misses some. Of some 160,000 clones listed, 72% were seen once; the top ten hold 2% to 2.5%. The sequenced sample consisted of PBMCs. The origin of the receptors is a middle-aged man in good health and CMV-seronegative.

This chain connects TRBV11-2 to TRBJ1-1; D call uncertain. Trimming removed 1 base at V and 8 bases at J, with 8 bases between. The CDR3 loop spans 12 amino acids. The germline V gene encodes CDR1 SGHAT and CDR2 FQNNGV. In nucleotides, the CDR3 is TGTGCCAGCAGCTTAGGGGCCGGAGAAGCTTTCTTT. This gives the protein CASSLGAGEAFF.

The gene calls are TRBV5-1 and TRBJ1-4; D possibly corresponds to TRBD1 (5 bases). CDR1 and CDR2 from the germline V gene are SGHRS and YFSETQ. With 3 bases removed from V and 0 bases from J, the gap between germline ends came to 12 bases. The CDR3 contains 16 residues. The CDR3 coding sequence is TGCGCCAGCAGCTGGACTTCGGGGGCAACTAATGAAAAACTGTTTTTT. Its translation is CASSWTSGATNEKLFF. Full variable domain (outside the CDR3, taken from reference TRBV5-1 and TRBJ1-4): KAGVTQTPRYLIKTRGQQVTLSCSPISGHRSVSWYQQTPGQGLQFLFEYFSETQRNKGNFPGRFSGRQFSNSRSEMNVSTLELGDSALYLCASSWTSGATNEKLFFGSGTQLSVL.

The genes are TRBV20-1 and TRBJ2-5; D is perhaps TRBD2 (5 bases). The CDR3 contains 11 residues. Trimming pared 6 bases from V and 7 bases from J, leaving 12 bases between. The V gene's germline CDR1 is DFQATT and CDR2 SNEGSKA (reference sequence). The CDR3 sequence is CSADSRGTQYF. The CDR3 DNA sequence: TGCAGTGCCGACTCTCGGGGGACCCAGTACTTC.

The rearrangement uses TRBV19 and TRBJ1-5, with a tentative D call TRBD1 (6 bases). The end of the DNA fits TRBJ2-3 better, so the J call may be wrong. CDR1 is LNHDA and CDR2 is SQIVND in the germline V gene (reference sequence). The CDR3 contains 14 residues. For the CDR3, the DNA is TGTGCCAGTAAATCCCTGACAGGCAATCAGCCCCAGTATTTT. Translated: CASKSLTGNQPQYF.

This clone was counted only a few times. The chain links TRBV18 to TRBJ2-4; no clear D gene. CDR3 length equals 13 residues. Looked up from germline, CDR1 is KGHSH and CDR2 is LQKENI. Trimming cost V 6 bases and J 4 bases, with 10 bases left between them. The CDR3 DNA reads TGTGCCAGCTCCCCTAGGAGTAAAAACATTCAGTACTTC. The encoded protein is CASSPRSKNIQYF. The full variable domain, rest sourced from reference TRBV18 and TRBJ2-4, is NAGVMQNPRHLVRRRGQEARLRCSPMKGHSHVYWYRQLPEEGLKFMVYLQKENIIDESGMPKERFSAEFPKEGPSILRIQQVVRGDSAAYFCASSPRSKNIQYFGAGTRLSVL.

The chain has TRBV28 and TRBJ2-5; D unclear. Trimming removed 7 bases from V and 7 bases from J, with 13 bases in between. This CDR3 contains 12 residues. Per the germline V gene, CDR1 is MDHEN and CDR2 is SYDVKM. CDR3 sequence: CASTMPSGTQYF. CDR3 nucleotides: TGTGCCAGCACCATGCCTTCCGGGACCCAGTACTTC.

The chain joins TRBV4-3 to TRBJ1-1; the D is unclear. V lost 0 bases to trimming and J lost 0 bases, with 14 bases between them. The CDR3 extends over 17 amino acids. In germline, CDR1 is LGHNA, CDR2 YSLEER. The CDR3 loop is CASSQDPAGIMNTEAFF. The CDR3 nucleotides are TGCGCCAGCAGCCAAGATCCGGCGGGGATTATGAACACTGAAGCTTTCTTT.

The chain joins TRBV5-5 to TRBJ2-7, with TRBD2 identical over 7 bases. After removal of 4 bases from V and 3 bases from J, the junction contained 10 bases not matched to a gene. This CDR3 contains 15 residues. The germline CDR1 and CDR2 sequences are SGHKS and YYEKEE (reference sequence). The CDR3 bases are TGTGCCAGCAGCCACCGCGGGGGAGCCGTCTACGAGCAGTACTTC. Amino acid sequence: CASSHRGGAVYEQYF.

The CDR3 bases are TGTGCCATCAGTGAGTCCGGGGGGCAGGGTGAGCAGTTCTTC. Translation gives CAISESGGQGEQFF. The chain carries TRBV10-3 and TRBJ2-1; a weak D match, TRBD2 (7 bases). The germline V gene encodes CDR1 ENHRY and CDR2 SYGVKD. This CDR3 contains 14 residues. Between the trimmed V and J ends, which lost 0 bases and 9 bases, there was a span of 12 bases.

The chain carries TRBV7-6 and TRBJ2-3, with D possibly being TRBD2 (7 bases). V was pared by 5 bases and J by 1 base, with 19 bases between. CDR1 is SGHVS, CDR2 FNYEAQ, per germline. The CDR3 length is 17 residues. The CDR3 reads CASSTPFGGGRTDTQYF. The CDR3 DNA reads TGTGCCAGCAGCACCCCCTTTGGGGGGGGGCGCACAGATACGCAGTATTTT. The full variable domain, rest sourced from reference TRBV7-6 and TRBJ2-3, is GAGVSQSPRYKVTKRGQDVALRCDPISGHVSLYWYRQALGQGPEFLTYFNYEAQQDKSGLPNDRFSAERPEGSISTLTIQRTEQRDSAMYRCASSTPFGGGRTDTQYFGPGTRLTVL.

The chain is built from TRBV4-1 and TRBJ2-1; maybe TRBD1 (5 bases). Germline values: CDR1 MGHRA, CDR2 YSYEKL. V was clipped by 3 bases and J by 10 bases, with 16 bases between them. This CDR3 is built from 14 residues. The CDR3: CASSHVGQTREQFF. Here the CDR3 DNA reads TGCGCCAGCAGCCATGTGGGGCAGACGCGAGAGCAGTTCTTC.

The J gene is TRBJ2-5, the V gene TRBV7-2; D gene unclear. This CDR3 is built from 14 residues. CDR1 is SGHTA and CDR2 is FQGNSA in the germline V gene. V lost 2 bases and J 1 base, leaving 8 bases between the germline ends. CDR3 in DNA: TGTGCCAGCAGCTTACAGAAAACCCAAGAGACCCAGTACTTC. Its translation: CASSLQKTQETQYF.

This clone showed up just a few times. The chain joins TRBV29-1 to TRBJ2-3; tentatively, D is TRBD2 (6 bases). This CDR3 has 15 amino acids. V lost 4 bases to trimming and J lost 0 bases, with 14 bases between them. The V gene's germline CDR1 is SQVTM and CDR2 ANQGSEA. This CDR3 reads CSVAAGSPSTDTQYF. The CDR3 DNA follows: TGCAGCGTTGCCGCCGGGAGCCCAAGCACAGATACGCAGTATTTT.

This clone was recorded only once. This chain uses TRBV15 with TRBJ2-3; weak D call: TRBD1 (5 bases). The CDR3 consists of 16 residues. Trimming pared 5 bases from V and 2 bases from J, leaving 17 bases between. CDR1 LNHNV and CDR2 YYDKDF come from the germline V gene (reference sequence). Here the CDR3 DNA reads TGTGCCACCAGCCGAACACTGGACATACACACAGATACGCAGTATTTT. Translation gives CATSRTLDIHTDTQYF.

This clone was seen a few times. V usage is TRBV5-4 and J usage is TRBJ1-4; D gene ambiguous. CDR1 and CDR2 from the germline V gene are SGHNT and YYREEE (reference sequence). V gave up 4 bases and J gave up 3 bases, with 10 bases separating them. This CDR3 region has 14 residues. This CDR3 is CASSQTEANEKLFF. The CDR3, as DNA: TGTGCCAGCAGCCAGACTGAAGCTAATGAAAAACTGTTTTTT.

The chain joins TRBV5-1 to TRBJ2-7; possible D gene TRBD2, 6 bases. Germline V gives CDR1 SGHRS, CDR2 YFSETQ. The ends were cut back, 3 bases at V and 3 bases at J, with 10 bases in the middle. CDR3 length: 13 amino acids. Written as DNA, the CDR3 is TGCGCCAGCAGCTCCCGCGGGGACTACGAGCAGTACTTC. Protein product: CASSSRGDYEQYF.

CDR3 sequence: CASSWLQGASDEAFF. In DNA, the CDR3 is TGCGCCAGCAGCTGGCTACAGGGGGCAAGTGATGAAGCTTTCTTT. The chain couples TRBV5-1 to TRBJ1-1; TRBD1 matches 9 bases. The CDR3 consists of 15 residues. Germline assignment: CDR1 SGHRS and CDR2 YFSETQ. Trimming cost V 3 bases and J 7 bases; bases outside gene matches: 10.

This clone has just a few counts. J is TRBJ2-7 and V is TRBV9, with D maybe TRBD2 (6 bases). The CDR3 extends over 17 amino acids. CDR1 is SGDLS, CDR2 YYNGEE, per germline. Trimming shortened V by 4 bases and J by 0 bases, and 20 bases separated the two germline ends. In DNA form, the CDR3 reads TGTGCCAGCAGCACCGGCGGGCACCTGGACTACTCCTACGAGCAGTACTTC. Translating gives CASSTGGHLDYSYEQYF.

This clone was counted between two and nine times. The rearrangement joins TRBV7-3 to TRBJ2-5, with D possibly TRBD2 on 5 matching bases. Trimming removed 5 bases from V and 4 bases from J, with 11 bases in between. The CDR3 is 13 amino acids. Germline assignment: CDR1 SGHTA and CDR2 FQGTGA. In nucleotides, the CDR3 is TGTGCCAGCAGCGCTAACGGAGGAGAGACCCAGTACTTC. The encoded protein is CASSANGGETQYF.

CDR3 loop: CATSREWDSNEQFF. In DNA form, the CDR3 reads TGTGCCACCAGCAGAGAATGGGACAGCAATGAGCAGTTCTTC. The chain uses TRBV15 and TRBJ2-1, with 7 bases identical to TRBD1. CDR1 is LNHNV, CDR2 YYDKDF, per germline (reference sequence). This CDR3 region has 14 residues. V gave up 0 bases and J gave up 6 bases; unmatched junction bases: 2.

The V call is TRBV5-1, the J call TRBJ2-1; 10 bases are shared with TRBD1. The CDR3 has 15 amino acids. CDR1 SGHRS and CDR2 YFSETQ come from the germline V gene. J gave up 9 bases and V 0 bases, and 6 bases lay outside the gene matches. The CDR3 bases are TGCGCCAGCAGCTTGGGGGGACAGGGGACTTGTGAGCAGTTCTTC. Amino acid sequence: CASSLGGQGTCEQFF.

The V call is TRBV6-6, the J call TRBJ1-2; 11 nucleotides line up with TRBD1. The CDR3 totals 13 residues. From germline, CDR1 is MNHNY and CDR2 SVGAGI (reference sequence). Trimming at V came to 7 bases and at J to 9 bases, leaving 7 bases not matched to a gene. CDR3 sequence reads: CASTGTGGRSYTF. The CDR3 DNA reads as TGTGCCAGCACTGGGACAGGGGGAAGGAGCTACACCTTC.

The CDR3 loop reads CASSGAGTSGRSYNEQFF. In DNA form, the CDR3 reads TGTGCCAGCAGTGGAGCCGGGACTAGCGGGCGCTCCTACAATGAGCAGTTCTTC. The chain is built from TRBV6-1 and TRBJ2-1, with 12 nucleotides matching TRBD2. V shed 4 bases, J shed 0 bases, and the junction held 7 bases outside the gene matches. Germline-derived CDR1 and CDR2 are MNHNS and SASEGT. This CDR3 is built from 18 residues.

This clone has a handful of counts. The chain combines TRBV7-9 with TRBJ2-3; D uncertain. Trimming left V 3 bases short and J 8 bases short, with 12 bases between. Germline V gene sequence: CDR1 SEHNR, CDR2 FQNEAQ (reference sequence). The CDR3 has 13 amino acids. In DNA form, the CDR3 reads TGTGCCAGCAGCTTTACCGAAAGAGGTACGCAGTATTTT. It translates to CASSFTERGTQYF.

V gene TRBV7-8 combines with J gene TRBJ2-3; TRBD1 matches 7 bases. The CDR3 runs to 14 residues. Trimming removed 5 bases from V and 8 bases from J; junction bases left unmatched: 10. CDR1 and CDR2 (germline): SGHVS, FQNEAQ. DNA for the CDR3: TGTGCCAGCAGCCCGGGGACAGTCTCTGGTACGCAGTATTTT. Protein: CASSPGTVSGTQYF.